This TCR beta chain was sequenced for a study of beta chain features in type 1 diabetes (dated 2018 in TCRdb). For the wider study: No differences in mean age, gender distribution, total cell number or subset yield were found between patients and healthy donors. Regulatory and stem cell-like memory subsets were obtained from only 8 patients and about 8 healthy donors, while naive and central memory subsets were obtained from all 30 or so donors. In the study, recently diagnosed type 1 diabetes patients and matched healthy donors were compared on the TCRB repertoires of their sorted circulating CD4+ T cell subsets. Across all samples, around 99 million sorted cells were examined, and cell number per subset correlated strongly with RNA yield.

A single peripheral blood draw of around 0.11 L on average was collected from each donor into heparinised tubes. A BD FACSAria II and a panel including CD45RO, CCR7, CD25, CD127, CD95 and CD27 were used to sort naive, central memory, regulatory and stem cell-like memory CD4+ T cells. Every sorted population had a purity above 95%. PBMCs were isolated right away by Lymphoprep density gradient centrifugation and were stained directly, without culture. So that batch effects would be minimized, each experiment stained and sorted samples in pairs, pairing one healthy donor with one patient. On the study overall, not on this receptor specifically: Naive, central memory and regulatory TCRB repertoires appeared to be more similar among patients than among healthy donors. Because cDNA rather than genomic DNA was sequenced, highly expressing activated cells could have been over-represented, although no difference in activation and CD3 levels was found between groups. Type 1 diabetes patients showed a moderate but significant shortening of TCRB CDR3 length in all four CD4+ subsets. Patients with type 1 diabetes made fewer insertions and deleted more nucleotides at VDJ recombination sites, implying thymic rearrangement abnormalities. Shorter templates might have been favored by PCR, but patient and control samples were amplified and corrected together, so both groups would have been affected equally by any skew. Because small numbers of individuals were included in the HLA sub-analyses, any influence of HLA type on TCRB rearrangement was left unresolved.

Cut back by 4 bases and 0 bases, the V and J ends lie 13 bases apart. Reading from cysteine to phenylalanine, the CDR3 counts 17 amino acids. The only DNA kept is the CDR3, 51 bases in frame from the first base. From a lookup of the germline V gene, CDR1 and CDR2 are MDHEN and SYDVKM. This clone has more than one count but fewer than ten. The clone's antigen remains unknown. No base qualities exist here, and no much larger clone lies one base off it. The entire amount of isolated RNA was reverse transcribed using the High Capacity cDNA Reverse Transcription Kit, so the sequenced TCRB transcripts were expressed ones. Deep immunoSEQ sequencing was applied to naive, central memory and regulatory T cell samples, giving an average of roughly 3.5 million total reads per sample. Sorted cells were lysed in RLT buffer and RNA was extracted with DNase-treated RNeasy Micro or Mini kits, depending on cell number. Each cell subset was processed separately to prevent cross-contamination, with patient and healthy donor samples processed together. Using the immunoSEQ multiplex PCR, TCRB sequences were amplified from cDNA into 87-bp fragments spanning the CDR3 region. Amplicons were sequenced on the Illumina HiSeq platform. Processing in the source paper ran as follows. PCR bias was computationally corrected using synthetic template baselines, reads within Hamming distance 2 were collapsed, and singletons that could not be merged were discarded. By aligning reads against IMGT, V, D and J genes, CDR3 length, and insertions or deletions at six rearrangement sites were assigned. Clonotype counts were normalized to sorted cell number within each subset before computing true diversity and Gini coefficients with the tcR R package. Repertoire sharing was quantified using the overlap coefficient calculated on TCRB nucleotide sequences. As a proxy for the pre-selection repertoire, out-of-frame TCRB sequences from naive cells were analyzed. As stored in TCRdb, this immuneACCESS dataset retains in-frame rearrangements with V and J assigned. A fraction of the clones does not appear; measured against another copy, unresolved V genes explain less than half of the discrepancy, and the remainder lacks a known reason. Clone size and the V and J calls come from that table; the DNA yielded D and trimming. The sample yields a few hundred thousand clones; 9.5% to 12% were counted once. Together, the top ten hold 0.015% of the sample.

Sample: naive CD4+ T cells from blood. The cell subset or site label on this specimen signifies: true naive CD4+ T cells. This sequence uses TRBV28 and TRBJ2-6, with TRBD2 tentatively as D gene (6 bases match). This clonotype was obtained from a woman in her 30s in good health. The CDR3 protein sequence reads: CASSSQAGNSGANVLTF. Read as DNA, the sequence is TGTGCCAGCAGTTCCCAGGCGGGGAACTCTGGGGCCAACGTCCTGACTTTC.